This TCR beta chain was documented in a study of T cells in Graves' hyperthyroidism and ophthalmopathy. Overall study context: It was at initial diagnosis, before any treatment, that peripheral blood was collected.

Uncontrolled infection, other autoimmune disease, pregnancy or lactation led to exclusion. Orbital computed tomography, thyroid ultrasound, serum thyroxine and TRAb, and clinical symptoms together informed the diagnoses. Regions amplified from RNA transcripts were the TCR beta CDR3 regions. First-round RT-PCR targeting the TCR CDR3 was performed with the HTBI primer set. TCRdb reprocessed the multiplex PCR reads with MiXCR, giving one entry per CDR3 protein. The repertoire has 700,000 or so distinct CDR3 sequences, about 16% of them found once; the top ten carry approximately 8%. Per germline, CDR1 SGHVS and CDR2 FQNEAQ. The V segment lost 8 bases and the J segment 0 bases; nucleotides outside the gene matches: 6. This CDR3 spans 15 amino acids. This clonotype occurred many times.

The sequence was collected from a young man with Graves' hyperthyroidism. The rearrangement links TRBV7-8 to TRBJ2-2, with 7 bases aligning to TRBD2. The sample consisted of blood. As DNA, the CDR3 is TGTGCCAGCTTCGAGCGGGGCTCGAACACCGGGGAGCTGTTTTTT. Amino acids: CASFERGSNTGELFF.